A single sample is the source of the 22 T cell receptor beta chains below, sequenced in a study of cytomegalovirus exposure and HLA in healthy donors (dated by TCRdb to 2016 to 2017). Receptor libraries were prepared by the immunoSEQ multiplex PCR assay. For the multiplex PCR, a mixture combining 60 forward primers for TCR Vbeta segments and 13 reverse primers for TCR Jbeta segments was used. Drawn from immuneACCESS, this table holds only the in-frame rearrangements with V and J called that TCRdb kept. Clones are partly lost; checked studies trace under half to an unresolved V gene and leave the rest unexplained. This sample comprises 99,000 or so clones, almost 80% of them detected only once. 5% to 6.5% of the sample comes from the top ten. Input material: PBMCs. The source is a man aged 55-75 years in good health and CMV-seropositive.

V is TRBV5-6 and J is TRBJ1-1; a weak D match, TRBD1 (6 bases). CDR3 size: 14 residues. V lost 3 bases and J lost 5, with 14 bases in between. Germline V CDR1 and CDR2: SGHDT, YYEEEE. The CDR3 is CASSWRGLGTEAFF. The CDR3 DNA reads TGTGCCAGCAGCTGGCGGGGGCTGGGGACTGAAGCTTTCTTT.

V is TRBV9 and J is TRBJ1-2; the D gene is possibly TRBD1 (6 bases). The CDR3 loop spans 14 amino acids. Trimming cost V 4 bases and J 4 bases, with 14 bases left between them. CDR1 and CDR2 (germline): SGDLS, YYNGEE. The CDR3 is CASSRGGQLYGYTF. DNA for the CDR3: TGTGCCAGCAGCCGAGGTGGACAGCTCTATGGCTACACCTTC.

CDR3 region: CASSLGGGGRETQYF. CDR3 nucleotide sequence: TGCGCCAGCAGCTTGGGAGGTGGGGGGAGAGAGACCCAGTACTTC. The chain links TRBV5-1 to TRBJ2-5; D possibly corresponds to TRBD2 (6 bases). Germline CDR1 reads SGHRS; CDR2 reads YFSETQ. This CDR3 spans 15 amino acids. V dropped 0 bases and J dropped 4 bases, with 13 bases sitting between them.

This rearrangement joins TRBV14 to TRBJ2-7; tentative D call: TRBD2 (5 bases). Germline V lookup: CDR1 SGHDN, CDR2 FVKESK. V was shortened by 4 bases and J by 3 bases, with 10 bases between the two germline ends. This CDR3 comprises 13 residues. The CDR3 DNA reads TGTGCCAGCAGCCCCGCGGGCTACTACGAGCAGTACTTC. Translation gives CASSPAGYYEQYF.

The genes are TRBV7-9 and TRBJ2-1; 8 bases are shared with TRBD2. V was clipped by 2 bases and J by 10 bases; unmatched bases: 4. This CDR3 has 13 residues. Germline-derived CDR1 and CDR2 are SEHNR and FQNEAQ (reference sequence). The CDR3 bases are TGTGCCAGCAGCTTACGCCCTAGCGGGGAGCAGTTCTTC. Translating gives CASSLRPSGEQFF.

The count of this clone is one. V usage is TRBV28 and J usage is TRBJ1-6; D is possibly TRBD1 (5 bases). The CDR3 runs to 16 residues. V was pared by 5 bases and J by 14 bases, with 25 bases between. CDR1 and CDR2 (germline): MDHEN, SYDVKM. DNA for the CDR3: TGTGCCAGCAGTAAGCCCGGGGGTCTCGGGGTGTCCTCCCTCCACTTT. This encodes CASSKPGGLGVSSLHF.

The chain employs TRBV19 and TRBJ1-1, with D perhaps TRBD1 (6 bases). Trimming removed 5 bases at V and 2 bases at J, with 15 bases between. Germline CDR1 reads LNHDA; CDR2 reads SQIVND (reference sequence). The CDR3 totals 15 residues. CDR3 sequence (DNA): TGTGCCAGTAGTTCTTCGGACAGTTTCAACACTGAAGCTTTCTTT. Translation gives CASSSSDSFNTEAFF.

This clone was found a few times. The chain links TRBV2 to TRBJ1-6, with 7 bases matching TRBD1. This CDR3 spans 14 amino acids. V dropped 6 bases and J dropped 8; count of bases not matched to a gene: 7. Germline V lookup: CDR1 SNHLY, CDR2 FYNNEI. The CDR3 here is CASRWGTADSPLHF. DNA of the CDR3: TGTGCCAGCAGGTGGGGGACAGCAGATTCACCCCTCCACTTT.

The chain links TRBV5-4 to TRBJ1-2; perhaps TRBD1 as D (5 bases). This CDR3 has 12 amino acids. V was cut by 2 bases and J by 6 bases, with 8 bases left in between. Germline CDR1 SGHNT, CDR2 YYREEE (reference sequence). Here the CDR3 DNA reads TGTGCCAGCAGCTTCGGGGGGGATGGCTACACCTTC. This translates into CASSFGGDGYTF.

This clone came up a few times. The gene calls are TRBV4-1 and TRBJ1-1, with 8 bases lining up with TRBD1. Germline lookup yields CDR1 MGHRA and CDR2 YSYEKL. This CDR3 comprises 15 residues. V dropped 4 bases and J dropped 5; count of bases not matched to a gene: 9. The CDR3 DNA reads as TGCGCCAGCAGCCTAGTAGACAGGGGTGAGACTGAAGCTTTCTTT. Its protein is CASSLVDRGETEAFF.

The rearrangement uses TRBV19 and TRBJ1-1; TRBD1 agrees at 7 bases. This CDR3 is 14 amino acids long. V gave up 3 bases and J gave up 5 bases; unmatched junction bases: 6. From germline, CDR1 is LNHDA and CDR2 SQIVND (reference sequence). CDR3 sequence reads: CASSITGVGTEAFF. Written as DNA, the CDR3 is TGTGCCAGTAGTATCACAGGGGTAGGGACTGAAGCTTTCTTT.

This clone has a single count. J is TRBJ2-3 and V is TRBV19; tentatively, D is TRBD2 (6 bases). The CDR3 is 15 residues long. Germline CDR1 reads LNHDA; CDR2 reads SQIVND (reference sequence). Trimming removed 3 bases at V and 1 base at J, with 11 bases between. CDR3 region: CASSIGGTGTDTQYF. CDR3 in DNA: TGTGCCAGTAGTATTGGAGGGACTGGCACAGATACGCAGTATTTT.

The J gene is TRBJ1-5, the V gene TRBV6-1; the D gene is possibly TRBD1 (6 bases). V lost 6 bases and J lost 3, with 12 bases in between. The V gene's germline CDR1 is MNHNS and CDR2 SASEGT. This CDR3 is 14 amino acids long. CDR3 bases: TGTGCCAGCAGAAAGGGGGGGTTCAATCAGCCCCAGCATTTT. Translating it yields CASRKGGFNQPQHF.

The chain combines TRBV7-6 with TRBJ2-6; 7 bases agree with TRBD1. In germline, CDR1 is SGHVS, CDR2 FNYEAQ. The CDR3 loop spans 22 amino acids. V lost 6 bases, J lost 1 base, and 24 bases stayed unmatched. CDR3 nucleotide sequence: TGTGCCAGCAGTCGAACCGGGACAGCCCTACCAACACTTAGATCTGGGGCCAACGTCCTGACTTTC. This translates into CASSRTGTALPTLRSGANVLTF.

The chain joins TRBV5-4 to TRBJ2-5, with D tentatively TRBD2 (5 bases). The CDR3 covers 12 residues. CDR1 SGHNT and CDR2 YYREEE come from the germline V gene (reference sequence). V was pared by 0 bases and J by 7 bases, with 7 bases between. CDR3 region: CASSLDAGTQYF. In nucleotides, the CDR3 is TGTGCCAGCAGCTTGGATGCGGGGACCCAGTACTTC. Drawing the rest from reference TRBV5-4 and TRBJ2-5, the complete variable domain is ETGVTQSPTHLIKTRGQQVTLRCSSQSGHNTVSWYQQALGQGPQFIFQYYREEENGRGNFPPRFSGLQFPNYSSELNVNALELDDSALYLCASSLDAGTQYFGPGTRLLVL.

This sequence joins TRBV27 and TRBJ1-1, with TRBD1 matching over 9 bases. The trim removed 5 bases at V and 4 bases at J, leaving 11 bases unmatched. Germline CDR1 and CDR2: MNHEY and SMNVEV (reference sequence). This CDR3 spans 16 amino acids. CDR3 region: CASSRGTGSFATEAFF. The CDR3 nucleotides read TGTGCCAGCAGTAGGGGGACAGGGTCATTCGCCACTGAAGCTTTCTTT.

This clone occurred once. This chain joins TRBV25-1 and TRBJ1-2; 9 nucleotides match TRBD1. Trimming took 6 bases from V and 8 from J; bases not matched to a gene: 10. The germline V gene encodes CDR1 MGHDK and CDR2 SYGVNS. The CDR3 extends over 14 amino acids. The CDR3 DNA is TGTGCCAGCAGCTCGGGACAGGGCTTGCTAGGCTACACCTTC. It yields the protein CASSSGQGLLGYTF.

This clone has only a few counts. The chain carries TRBV7-2 and TRBJ1-1, with 8 bases identical to TRBD1. The CDR3 length is 14 residues. The ends lost 3 bases at V and 4 bases at J; junction bases unmatched: 4. CDR1 is SGHTA, CDR2 FQGNSA, per germline. CDR3 amino acids: CASSFRTGSTEAFF. In nucleotides, the CDR3 is TGTGCCAGCAGCTTCAGGACAGGGTCCACTGAAGCTTTCTTT.

This clone was recorded a few times. The rearrangement joins TRBV6-5 to TRBJ1-6; tentatively, D is TRBD1 (5 bases). Trimming shortened V by 2 bases and J by 7 bases, and 9 bases separated the two germline ends. There are 14 residues in the CDR3. From germline, CDR1 is MNHEY and CDR2 SVGAGI. The CDR3 nucleotides read TGTGCCAGCAGTTACAGGGGTCAGAATTCACCCCTCCACTTT. Amino acids: CASSYRGQNSPLHF.

V and J are TRBV4-1 and TRBJ2-7, with D possibly matching TRBD2 (5 bases). This CDR3 has 15 residues. V dropped 0 bases and J dropped 3 bases, with 12 bases sitting between them. From germline, CDR1 is MGHRA and CDR2 YSYEKL. The CDR3: CASSQEFSGSYEQYF. The CDR3 DNA reads TGCGCCAGCAGCCAAGAGTTTTCGGGGAGCTACGAGCAGTACTTC.

The rearrangement uses TRBV11-3 and TRBJ2-7, with 7 bases fitting TRBD1. The CDR3 sequence is 13 residues long. Per germline, CDR1 SGHNT and CDR2 YENEEA. Germline trimming cut 4 bases from V and 3 bases from J; bases unmatched to any gene: 3. CDR3 sequence reads: CASSSGQHYEQYF. For the CDR3, the DNA is TGTGCCAGCAGCTCGGGACAGCACTACGAGCAGTACTTC.

Here the CDR3 DNA reads TGCAGCGTCCCGACAGGCCGAAACACCATATATTTT. Its protein product is CSVPTGRNTIYF. The chain uses TRBV29-1 and TRBJ1-3; tentatively, D is TRBD1 (6 bases). Trimming left V 6 bases short and J 5 bases short, with 11 bases between. The germline gives CDR1 SQVTM, CDR2 ANQGSEA. The CDR3 has 12 residues.